What follows are 22 T cell receptor beta chains derived from one specimen sequenced in a study of CD8 T cells in ankylosing spondylitis (dated by TCRdb to about 2017). Points the paper makes about the study in general: Blood from ankylosing spondylitis patients appeared to be characterized by a TCR beta motif composed of eight highly homologous amino acid variants.

These receptors have no identified antigens. Preparation of the library involved 5' RACE. Instrument used: Illumina HiSeq 2500. TCRdb itself trimmed the public reads at Q25 with fastp, ran MiXCR and retained productive beta chains. Records with the same CDR3 protein are collapsed into one entry carrying the most frequent genes and DNA. Counted in this sample were 750,000 to 850,000 distinct CDR3 sequences; 12% of them appeared once. Roughly 0.51% of the sample is in the top ten clones. The material sequenced was blood, either unsorted or a sorted T cell fraction (not recorded which). The origin of the receptors is a male donor with ankylosing spondylitis.

Only a few counts were recorded for this clonotype. The chain has TRBV29-1 and TRBJ2-7; 7 nucleotides match TRBD1. V lost 6 bases, J lost 0 bases, and 8 bases stayed unmatched. The germline V gene encodes CDR1 SQVTM and CDR2 ANQGSEA. The CDR3 has 14 amino acids. The CDR3 DNA follows: TGCAGCGTACGACCGGGACAGCACTCCTACGAGCAGTACTTC. This sequence encodes CSVRPGQHSYEQYF.

Turning to this clonotype: Just one base apart from a much larger clone, this may be a read error. This rearrangement joins TRBV20-1 to TRBJ2-5; either TRBD1 or TRBD2 may fit D (6 bases each). The CDR3 has 11 amino acids. Germline CDR1 reads DFQATT; CDR2 reads SNEGSKA (reference sequence). The V and J ends lost 5 bases and 4 bases respectively, with 8 bases between them. CDR3 sequence: CSAEGGETQYF. CDR3 sequence (DNA): TGCAGTGCTGAGGGGGGAGAGACCCAGTACTTC.

This clonotype was found many times. The V gene is TRBV20-1, the J gene TRBJ2-7, with TRBD1 identical over 9 bases. The germline CDR1 and CDR2 sequences are DFQATT and SNEGSKA (reference sequence). V dropped 5 bases and J dropped 5; count of bases not matched to a gene: 4. This CDR3 has 12 residues. CDR3 loop: CSAPGQGDEQYF. The CDR3 coding sequence is TGCAGTGCTCCGGGACAGGGCGACGAGCAGTACTTC.

The V and J genes are TRBV5-1 and TRBJ2-7; 10 bases agree with TRBD2. Germline CDR1 and CDR2: SGHRS and YFSETQ. Trimming cost V 2 bases and J 2 bases; bases outside gene matches: 4. The CDR3 contains 15 residues. This CDR3 is CASSFGLADTYEQYF. The CDR3 nucleotides are TGCGCCAGCAGCTTTGGACTAGCGGATACCTACGAGCAGTACTTC. The full variable domain, completed using reference TRBV5-1 and TRBJ2-7, is KAGVTQTPRYLIKTRGQQVTLSCSPISGHRSVSWYQQTPGQGLQFLFEYFSETQRNKGNFPGRFSGRQFSNSRSEMNVSTLELGDSALYLCASSFGLADTYEQYFGPGTRLTVT.

This clonotype was observed a handful of times. The chain is built from TRBV20-1 and TRBJ2-7; weak D call: TRBD2 (6 bases). Deletions cut 0 bases from V and 0 bases from J, with 12 bases between. The CDR3 has 15 residues. Germline values: CDR1 DFQATT, CDR2 SNEGSKA (reference sequence). The CDR3 DNA reads as TGCAGTGCTAGAGATCGGGGGAGGATCTCCTACGAGCAGTACTTC. It encodes CSARDRGRISYEQYF.

There are a few counts of this clonotype. The J gene is TRBJ2-3, the V gene TRBV20-1, with D perhaps matching TRBD2 (6 bases). This CDR3 spans 13 amino acids. Trimming took off 3 bases at V and 6 bases at J, with 13 bases between the two ends. CDR1 DFQATT and CDR2 SNEGSKA come from the germline V gene (reference sequence). As DNA, the CDR3 is TGCAGTGCTAGCACCCGGGCGGGGGATACGCAGTATTTT. It is translated as CSASTRAGDTQYF.

This clonotype was counted a few times. The V call is TRBV15, the J call TRBJ2-7; D is possibly TRBD1 (7 bases). The CDR3 loop spans 15 amino acids. The V end was cut by 0 bases, the J end by 4 bases, with 13 bases between. Germline CDR1 is LNHNV and CDR2 is YYDKDF (reference sequence). The CDR3 DNA is TGTGCCACCAGCAGAGATCGGTCAGGGGGGTACGAGCAGTACTTC. It translates to CATSRDRSGGYEQYF.

There are a few counts of this clonotype. This chain links TRBV5-1 with TRBJ2-1, with 11 bases lining up with TRBD2. The CDR3 extends over 16 amino acids. Germline V CDR1 and CDR2: SGHRS, YFSETQ. V was pared by 3 bases and J by 4 bases, with 6 bases of the junction left unmatched. The CDR3 DNA is TGCGCCAGCAGCTCCCATAGCGGGAGGGATTACAATGAGCAGTTCTTC. It specifies CASSSHSGRDYNEQFF.

This sequence joins TRBV7-2 and TRBJ1-1; TRBD1 is a possible D gene (5 bases). Germline CDR1 is SGHTA and CDR2 is FQGNSA. V lost 1 base and J lost 4, with 16 bases in between. The CDR3 spans 16 residues. CDR3 sequence reads: CASSLGRMGGSTEAFF. The CDR3 DNA is TGTGCCAGCAGCTTAGGTAGAATGGGGGGGAGCACTGAAGCTTTCTTT.

This clonotype was observed a handful of times. The rearrangement joins TRBV10-1 to TRBJ2-3; 13 nucleotides line up with TRBD2. Trimming at V came to 6 bases and at J to 5 bases, leaving 5 bases not matched to a gene. The germline V gene encodes CDR1 WNHNN and CDR2 SYGVQD (reference sequence). The CDR3 consists of 15 residues. CDR3 region: CASSGLAGEGDTQYF. As DNA, the CDR3 is TGCGCCAGCAGCGGACTAGCGGGAGAGGGAGATACGCAGTATTTT.

This clonotype was seen a single time. The gene calls are TRBV6-1 and TRBJ2-1; 9 bases match TRBD1. The CDR3 is 15 residues long. Germline CDR1 MNHNS, CDR2 SASEGT. Germline trimming cut 4 bases from V and 5 bases from J; bases unmatched to any gene: 6. The DNA for the CDR3 is TGTGCCAGCAGTGTTACAGGGGGCATCCACAATGAGCAGTTCTTC. As protein: CASSVTGGIHNEQFF.

The CDR3 is CASSGAGLAGGPHTGELFF. CDR3 nucleotides: TGTGCCAGCAGTGGAGCGGGACTAGCGGGAGGGCCCCACACCGGGGAGCTGTTTTTT. This sequence joins TRBV25-1 and TRBJ2-2; the match to TRBD2 covers 16 bases. J lost 3 bases, V lost 4 bases, and 8 bases had no gene match. The CDR3 loop spans 19 amino acids. The germline V gene has CDR1 MGHDK and CDR2 SYGVNS.

This clonotype was counted many times. CDR3 in amino acids: CSARGDGSSQPQHF. DNA for the CDR3: TGCAGTGCTAGAGGGGACGGATCCAGCCAGCCCCAGCATTTT. This chain connects TRBV20-1 to TRBJ1-5; TRBD1 might be the D (5 bases). There are 14 residues in the CDR3. Per germline, CDR1 DFQATT and CDR2 SNEGSKA (reference sequence). The V end was cut by 1 base, the J end by 7 bases, with 14 bases between.

This clonotype has only a few counts. The chain links TRBV6-1 to TRBJ2-5; 7 bases align to TRBD2. Germline lookup yields CDR1 MNHNS and CDR2 SASEGT. The CDR3 spans 16 residues. With V trimmed by 7 bases and J by 3 bases, 14 bases remained unmatched. CDR3 loop: CASTSAGPSGEETQYF. For the CDR3, the DNA is TGTGCCAGCACATCAGCGGGGCCTAGCGGCGAAGAGACCCAGTACTTC.

This clonotype was seen a handful of times. The chain employs TRBV20-1 and TRBJ1-1; TRBD1 matches 9 bases. Looked up from germline, CDR1 is DFQATT and CDR2 is SNEGSKA (reference sequence). This CDR3 has 15 residues. With V trimmed by 2 bases and J by 5 bases, 9 bases remained unmatched. CDR3 sequence: CSARPTDRGRTEAFF. CDR3 sequence (DNA): TGCAGTGCTAGACCGACGGACAGGGGAAGGACTGAAGCTTTCTTT.

V is TRBV4-3 and J is TRBJ1-2; no clear D gene. CDR3 length: 14 residues. Per the germline V gene, CDR1 is LGHNA and CDR2 is YSLEER. With 3 bases removed from V and 8 bases from J, the gap between germline ends came to 16 bases. CDR3 protein: CASSQGVPAGGYTF. CDR3 DNA sequence: TGCGCCAGCAGCCAGGGCGTCCCCGCCGGCGGCTACACCTTC.

This clonotype was counted only a few times. The rearrangement joins TRBV28 to TRBJ2-7; tentatively, D is TRBD1 (6 bases). In germline, CDR1 is MDHEN, CDR2 SYDVKM. The CDR3 covers 12 residues. Deletions cut 6 bases from V and 6 bases from J, with 12 bases between. The DNA for the CDR3 is TGTGCCAGCAGCCCAACAGGGTTCGAGCAGTACTTC. This translates into CASSPTGFEQYF.

This clonotype turned up a few times. J is TRBJ1-1 and V is TRBV12-3 or TRBV12-4, with 7 bases identical to TRBD1. There are 16 residues in the CDR3. V lost 5 bases, J lost 2 bases, and 11 bases stayed unmatched. CDR3 in amino acids: CASSDTLTGRNTEAFF. CDR3 bases: TGTGCCAGCAGTGATACTCTGACAGGGCGAAACACTGAAGCTTTCTTT.

This chain joins TRBV5-4 and TRBJ1-1, with 7 bases matching TRBD1. Germline V gene sequence: CDR1 SGHNT, CDR2 YYREEE (reference sequence). The length of the CDR3 is 15 residues. V shed 4 bases and J 10 bases; nucleotides not matched to a gene: 16. This chain's CDR3 is CASSPGGWGTLGAFF. The CDR3, as DNA: TGTGCCAGCAGCCCAGGGGGTTGGGGAACCCTGGGAGCTTTCTTT. The complete variable domain, with remaining parts taken from reference TRBV5-4 and TRBJ1-1, reads ETGVTQSPTHLIKTRGQQVTLRCSSQSGHNTVSWYQQALGQGPQFIFQYYREEENGRGNFPPRFSGLQFPNYSSELNVNALELDDSALYLCASSPGGWGTLGAFFGQGTRLTVV.

The rearrangement links TRBV28 to TRBJ1-5; D remains unclear. Trimming left V 1 base short and J 3 bases short, with 13 bases between. The CDR3 spans 16 residues. Germline V CDR1 and CDR2: MDHEN, SYDVKM. CDR3 region: CASSLFRNSFNQPQHF. For the CDR3, the DNA is TGTGCCAGCAGTTTATTTAGGAACAGTTTCAATCAGCCCCAGCATTTT.

This chain uses TRBV18 with TRBJ1-1; D ambiguous. The germline V gene encodes CDR1 KGHSH and CDR2 LQKENI. The CDR3 is made up of 13 amino acids. Deletions cut 2 bases from V and 9 bases from J, with 13 bases between. The CDR3 DNA reads TGTGCCAGCTCACCAGTTGACAATACTAAAGCTTTCTTT. This sequence encodes CASSPVDNTKAFF.

This clonotype was recorded many times. In nucleotides, the CDR3 is TGTGCCAGCAGCCCTCTACGAAGCGGGAGGGCCAAGGGCCCCTACGAGCAGTACTTC. This translates into CASSPLRSGRAKGPYEQYF. The chain joins TRBV27 to TRBJ2-7; TRBD2 aligns across 10 bases. The CDR3 is 19 amino acids. Germline values: CDR1 MNHEY, CDR2 SMNVEV (reference sequence). J was trimmed by 2 bases and V by 6 bases; bases with no gene match: 19.